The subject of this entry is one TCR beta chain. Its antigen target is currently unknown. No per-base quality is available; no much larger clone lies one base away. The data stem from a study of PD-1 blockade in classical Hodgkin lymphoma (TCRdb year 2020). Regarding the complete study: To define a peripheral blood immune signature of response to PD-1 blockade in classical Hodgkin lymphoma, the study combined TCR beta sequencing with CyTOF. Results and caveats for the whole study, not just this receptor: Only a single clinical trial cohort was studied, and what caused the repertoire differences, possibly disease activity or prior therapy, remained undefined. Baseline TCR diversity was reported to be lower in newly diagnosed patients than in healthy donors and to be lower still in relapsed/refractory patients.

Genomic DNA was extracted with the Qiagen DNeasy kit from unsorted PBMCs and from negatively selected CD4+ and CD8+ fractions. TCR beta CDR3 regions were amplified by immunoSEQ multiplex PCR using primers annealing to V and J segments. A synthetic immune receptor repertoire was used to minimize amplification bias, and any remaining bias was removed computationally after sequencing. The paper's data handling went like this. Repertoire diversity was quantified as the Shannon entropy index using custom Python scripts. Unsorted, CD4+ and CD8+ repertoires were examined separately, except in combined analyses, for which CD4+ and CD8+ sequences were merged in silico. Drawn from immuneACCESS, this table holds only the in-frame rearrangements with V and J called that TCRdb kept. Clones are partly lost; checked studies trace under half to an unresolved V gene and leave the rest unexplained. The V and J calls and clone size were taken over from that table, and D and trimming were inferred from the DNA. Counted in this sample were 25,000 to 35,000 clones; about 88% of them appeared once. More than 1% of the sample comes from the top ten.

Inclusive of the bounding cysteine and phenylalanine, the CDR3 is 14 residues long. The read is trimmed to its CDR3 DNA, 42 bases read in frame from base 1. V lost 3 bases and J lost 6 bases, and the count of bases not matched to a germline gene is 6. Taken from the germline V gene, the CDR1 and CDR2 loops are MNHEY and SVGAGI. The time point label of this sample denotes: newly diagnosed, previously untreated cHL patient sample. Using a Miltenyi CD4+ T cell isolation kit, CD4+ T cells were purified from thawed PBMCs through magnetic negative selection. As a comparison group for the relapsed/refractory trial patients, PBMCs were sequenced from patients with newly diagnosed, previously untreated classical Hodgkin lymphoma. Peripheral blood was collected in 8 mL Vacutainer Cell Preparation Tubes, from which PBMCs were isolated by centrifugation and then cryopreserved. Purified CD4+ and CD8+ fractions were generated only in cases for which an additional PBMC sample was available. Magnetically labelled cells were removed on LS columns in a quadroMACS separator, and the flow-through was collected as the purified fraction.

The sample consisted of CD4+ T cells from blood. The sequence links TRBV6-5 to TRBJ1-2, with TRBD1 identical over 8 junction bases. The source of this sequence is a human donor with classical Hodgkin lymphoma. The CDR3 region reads CASSYQGARDGYTF. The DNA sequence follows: TGTGCCAGCAGTTATCAGGGGGCGAGGGATGGCTACACCTTC.